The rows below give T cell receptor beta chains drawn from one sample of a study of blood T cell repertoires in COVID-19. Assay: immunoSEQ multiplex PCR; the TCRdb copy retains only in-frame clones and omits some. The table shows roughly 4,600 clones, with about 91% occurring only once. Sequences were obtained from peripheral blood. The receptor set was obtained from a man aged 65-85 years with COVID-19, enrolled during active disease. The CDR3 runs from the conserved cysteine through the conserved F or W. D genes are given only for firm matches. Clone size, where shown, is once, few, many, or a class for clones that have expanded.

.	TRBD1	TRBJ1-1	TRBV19	CASSAQRDRYTEAFF	TGTGCCAGTAGTGCGCAGAGGGACAGGTACACTGAAGCTTTCTTT
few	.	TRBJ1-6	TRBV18	CASSRDSPYNSPLHF	TGTGCCAGCTCACGGGACTCCCCGTATAATTCACCCCTCCACTTT
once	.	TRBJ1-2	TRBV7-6	CAIRAGNGYTF	TGTGCCATCAGAGCAGGGAATGGCTACACCTTC
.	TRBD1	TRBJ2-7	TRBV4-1	CASSHSRTGAYEQYF	TGCGCCAGCAGCCATTCCCGGACAGGGGCCTACGAGCAGTACTTC
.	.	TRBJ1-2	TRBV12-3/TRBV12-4	CASRFGVGYGYTF	TGTGCCAGCAGGTTCGGGGTAGGCTATGGCTACACCTTC
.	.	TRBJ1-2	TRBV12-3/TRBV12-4	CASSLTGNYGYTF	TGTGCCAGCAGCCTCACAGGGAACTATGGCTACACCTTC
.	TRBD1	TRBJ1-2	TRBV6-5	CASRAPGQGAGYTF	TGTGCCAGCAGAGCACCGGGACAGGGGGCTGGCTACACCTTC
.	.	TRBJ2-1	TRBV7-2	CASSLDRVLDEQFF	TGTGCCAGCAGCTTAGATCGAGTTTTAGATGAGCAGTTCTTC
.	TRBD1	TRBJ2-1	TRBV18	CASSPTGASYNEQFF	TGTGCCAGCTCCCCGACAGGGGCCTCCTACAATGAGCAGTTCTTC
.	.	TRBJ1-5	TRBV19	CASSIGTTGRYSNQPQHF	TGTGCCAGTAGTATCGGGACGACAGGACGATATAGCAATCAGCCCCAGCATTTT
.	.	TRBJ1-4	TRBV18	CASSPRTLATNEKLFF	TGTGCCAGCTCACCTCGGACACTTGCAACTAATGAAAAACTGTTTTTT
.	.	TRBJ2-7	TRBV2	CASSDHYEQYF	TGTGCCAGCAGTGACCACTACGAGCAGTACTTC
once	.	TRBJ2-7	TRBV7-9	CASSDYNGEQYF	TGTGCCAGCAGCGACTACAACGGCGAGCAGTACTTC
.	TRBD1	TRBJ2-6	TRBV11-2	CASSLPPFQGAGANVLTF	TGTGCCAGCAGCCTACCTCCCTTCCAGGGGGCTGGGGCCAACGTCCTGACTTTC
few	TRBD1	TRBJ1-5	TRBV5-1	CASSLGQGVGNQPQHF	TGCGCCAGCAGCTTGGGGCAGGGGGTGGGCAATCAGCCCCAGCATTTT
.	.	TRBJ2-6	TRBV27	CASSLVRSGANVLTF	TGTGCCAGCAGTTTAGTTCGCTCTGGGGCCAACGTCCTGACTTTC
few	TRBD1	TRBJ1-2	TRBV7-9	CASSPQGGIDGYTF	TGTGCCAGCAGTCCACAGGGGGGCATCGATGGCTACACCTTC
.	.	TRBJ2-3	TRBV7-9	CASSPVGQRGTDTQYF	TGTGCCAGCAGCCCAGTGGGTCAACGGGGCACAGATACGCAGTATTTT
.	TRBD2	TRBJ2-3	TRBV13	CASSPTSGRPDTQYF	TGTGCCAGCAGCCCTACTAGCGGGAGACCAGATACGCAGTATTTT
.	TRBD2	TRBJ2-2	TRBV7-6	CASSSSGGVDTGELFF	TGTGCCAGCAGCTCGAGCGGGGGGGTTGACACCGGGGAGCTGTTTTTT
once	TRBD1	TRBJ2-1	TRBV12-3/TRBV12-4	CASRTGSYNEQFF	TGTGCCAGCAGGACAGGGTCGTACAATGAGCAGTTCTTC
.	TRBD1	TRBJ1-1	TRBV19	CASSPQGARTEAFF	TGTGCCAGTAGTCCTCAGGGGGCGCGGACTGAAGCTTTCTTT
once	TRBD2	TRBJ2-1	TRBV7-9	CASSLASGRDNEQFF	TGTGCCAGCAGCTTAGCTAGCGGGAGGGACAATGAGCAGTTCTTC
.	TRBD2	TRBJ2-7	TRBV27	CASSFGLADYYEQYF	TGTGCCAGCAGTTTCGGACTAGCGGATTACTACGAGCAGTACTTC
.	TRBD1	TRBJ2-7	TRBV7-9	CASSSGQETYEQYF	TGTGCCAGCAGCTCGGGACAGGAGACCTACGAGCAGTACTTC
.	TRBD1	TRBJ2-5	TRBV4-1	CASSRRQGLETQYF	TGCGCCAGCAGCAGACGACAGGGCTTGGAGACCCAGTACTTC
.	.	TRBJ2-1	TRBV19	CASSIEGAVGNEQFF	TGTGCCAGTAGTATAGAGGGGGCGGTTGGCAATGAGCAGTTCTTC
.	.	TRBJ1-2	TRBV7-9	CASSSLLERDGYTF	TGTGCCAGCAGCTCCCTCCTCGAGAGGGATGGCTACACCTTC
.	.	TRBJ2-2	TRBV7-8	CASSSSPRSRRGDTGELFF	TGTGCCAGCAGTTCCAGCCCCCGATCTCGGAGGGGAGACACCGGGGAGCTGTTTTTT
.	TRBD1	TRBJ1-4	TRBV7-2	CASSSTGLATNEKLFF	TGTGCCAGCAGCTCGACAGGGTTGGCCACTAATGAAAAACTGTTTTTT
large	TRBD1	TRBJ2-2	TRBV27	CASNPGQGSSGELFF	TGTGCCAGCAACCCGGGACAGGGCAGTTCCGGGGAGCTGTTTTTT